The rows below give T cell receptor beta chains drawn from one sample of a study of cytomegalovirus exposure and HLA in healthy donors. Repertoires were generated with immunoSEQ multiplex PCR, while TCRdb's copy carries only in-frame clones and drops some. The sample shows more than 90,000 clones, roughly 80% of them seen only once. Sequencing was performed on PBMCs. The receptor set was obtained from a man aged 30-40 years in good health and CMV-seropositive. Both conserved end residues are part of each CDR3. Each record gives: clone size, J gene, D gene, V gene, CDR3 DNA, CDR3 protein. D genes are given only for firm matches. Clone size is not always given. Where it is, it says once, few, many or a class for expanded clones.

.,TRBJ2-7,TRBD2,TRBV5-1,TGCGCCAGCAGCTTGGCCGCTAGCGGGGGCCACCTCTACGAGCAGTACTTC,CASSLAASGGHLYEQYF
.,TRBJ1-6,TRBD1,TRBV9,TGTGCCAGCAGCGCCGGACAGGGAGGTAATTCACCCCTCCACTTT,CASSAGQGGNSPLHF
.,TRBJ2-5,TRBD2,TRBV9,TGTGCCAGCAGCCCTATGGGACTAGTCTCTGAGACCCAGTACTTC,CASSPMGLVSETQYF
.,TRBJ2-3,TRBD2,TRBV5-1,TGCGCCAGCGTCGATGCTCGGGGGGGCCTCGCAGATACGCAGTATTTT,CASVDARGGLADTQYF
few,TRBJ2-5,.,TRBV7-2,TGTGCCAGCAGCTTCCGCGGGCCCTGGGAGACCCAGTACTTC,CASSFRGPWETQYF
few,TRBJ1-2,.,TRBV15,TGTGCCTCTTCGGACGGACTTAACTATGGCTACACCTTC,CASSDGLNYGYTF
.,TRBJ2-3,.,TRBV6-1,TGTGCCAGCATGCCAGGGGGGAGCACAGATACGCAGTATTTT,CASMPGGSTDTQYF
.,TRBJ2-2,TRBD2,TRBV10-3,TGTGCCATCAGTACGGGGGGGCCGAGTACCGGGGAGCTGTTTTTT,CAISTGGPSTGELFF
.,TRBJ1-6,TRBD1,TRBV5-1,TGCGCCAGCAGCCTACAGGGGACCAATTCACCCCTCCACTTT,CASSLQGTNSPLHF
once,TRBJ2-7,.,TRBV5-1,TGCGCCAGCAGCGCGTCGACAGGAGTCTACGAGCAGTACTTC,CASSASTGVYEQYF